This T cell receptor beta chain was observed in a study of T cells in tuberculosis. Study background: CD1B tetramers identified T cells specific for mycobacterial lipid GMM.

The CDR3 consists of 11 residues. Trimming took 6 bases from V and 14 from J; bases not matched to a gene: 9. The V gene's germline CDR1 is SQVTM and CDR2 ANQGSEA. About this clone itself: Its target is unknown.

Whole-study findings and limits: Active tuberculosis patients had shorter CDR3-alpha; the beta difference was nonsignificant.

The method was immunoSEQ multiplex PCR; TCRdb's version includes in-frame clones alone and lacks a portion of them. In the table there are roughly 30,000 clones, about nine tenths of which are singletons. Tuberculin skin test and IGRA determined adolescents' latent tuberculosis status at entry. Each donor contributed approximately 100,000 T cells on average, unsorted. Sequencing was carried out using PBMCs. The source of this sequence is a donor aged 10-29 years with latent tuberculosis or without tuberculosis infection. The chain couples TRBV29-1 to TRBJ1-4; 7 bases fit TRBD1. CDR3 DNA: TGCAGCGTGCTACAGGGGCCTCAGCTGTTTTTT. Amino acids: CSVLQGPQLFF.